This T cell receptor beta chain was sequenced for a study of T cell changes during pregnancy in multiple sclerosis. Some clones are missing from TCRdb's copy, which holds only in-frame ones; the method was immunoSEQ multiplex PCR. The sample lists around 77,000 clones, 91% occurring once. Germline V lookup: CDR1 LNHDA, CDR2 SQIVND (reference sequence). Trimming removed 2 bases at V and 7 bases at J, with 17 bases between. This CDR3 contains 15 residues. The clonotype originates from a female donor in good health, enrolled as a control in a pregnancy study. Sequencing was performed on peripheral blood, taken in the third trimester of pregnancy. The gene calls are TRBV19 and TRBJ1-1, with D maybe TRBD1 (6 bases). In nucleotides, the CDR3 is TGTGCCAGTAGTATATCCTGGACAGCAAGAGGTGAAGCTTTCTTT. It specifies CASSISWTARGEAFF. Filled out from reference TRBV19 and TRBJ1-1, the complete variable domain reads DGGITQSPKYLFRKEGQNVTLSCEQNLNHDAMYWYRQDPGQGLRLIYYSQIVNDFQKGDIAEGYSVSREKKESFPLTVTSAQKNPTAFYLCASSISWTARGEAFFGQGTRLTVV.